The rows below give T cell receptor beta chains drawn from one sample of a study of T-cell reconstitution after alpha-beta-depleted transplantation in children. TCRdb fed the PCR reads into MiXCR, producing one record per CDR3 protein. The sample lists about 500,000 distinct CDR3 sequences; approximately 32% were seen once. Sequencing used PBMCs from the stem cell graft donor, obtained from the stem cell graft. These receptors all come from a human donor who donated a stem cell graft to a child with aplastic anemia. Both conserved end residues are part of each CDR3. Each record gives: J gene, V gene, CDR3 protein.

J: TRBJ2-1; V: TRBV20-1; CDR3: CSARTSGPYNEQFF
J: TRBJ2-1; V: TRBV4-2; CDR3: CASSQDISGSGAPWGNEQFF
J: TRBJ2-2; V: TRBV20-1; CDR3: CSARTANTGELFF
J: TRBJ2-1; V: TRBV9; CDR3: CASSVDPAYNEQFF
J: TRBJ2-3; V: TRBV5-1; CDR3: CASTPTGATDTQYF
J: TRBJ2-1; V: TRBV29-1; CDR3: CSVEVNEQFF
J: TRBJ1-1; V: TRBV29-1; CDR3: CSAATMNTEAFF
J: TRBJ2-1; V: TRBV5-4; CDR3: CASSLGTSGYVPEQFF
J: TRBJ2-7; V: TRBV5-5; CDR3: CASSFWDEQYF
J: TRBJ2-5; V: TRBV25-1; CDR3: CASSEGQGRSETQYF